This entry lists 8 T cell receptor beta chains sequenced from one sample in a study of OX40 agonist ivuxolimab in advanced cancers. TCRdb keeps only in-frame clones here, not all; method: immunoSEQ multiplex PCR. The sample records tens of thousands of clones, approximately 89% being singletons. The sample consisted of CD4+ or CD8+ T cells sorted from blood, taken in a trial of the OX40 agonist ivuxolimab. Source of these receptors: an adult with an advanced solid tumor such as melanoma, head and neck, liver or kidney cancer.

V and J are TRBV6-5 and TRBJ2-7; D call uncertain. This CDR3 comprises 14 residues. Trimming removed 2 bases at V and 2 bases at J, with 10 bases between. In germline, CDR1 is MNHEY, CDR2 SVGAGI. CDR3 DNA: TGTGCCAGCAGTTACGAACTCTCTGCCTACGAGCAGTACTTC. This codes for CASSYELSAYEQYF.

The CDR3 coding sequence is TGTGCCAGCAGCACGACAGGGGGCAACACTGAAGCTTTCTTT. Amino acid sequence: CASSTTGGNTEAFF. The chain employs TRBV7-3 and TRBJ1-1, with 10 bases matching TRBD1. Looked up from germline, CDR1 is SGHTA and CDR2 is FQGTGA. The ends lost 5 bases at V and 2 bases at J; junction bases unmatched: 2. The CDR3 contains 14 residues.

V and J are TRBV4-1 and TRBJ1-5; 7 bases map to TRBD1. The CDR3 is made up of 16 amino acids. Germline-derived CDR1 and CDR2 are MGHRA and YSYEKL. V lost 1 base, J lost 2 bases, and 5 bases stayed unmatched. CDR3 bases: TGCGCCAGCAGCCAAGGGGCTACAGGGGGCAATCAGCCCCAGCATTTT. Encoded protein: CASSQGATGGNQPQHF.

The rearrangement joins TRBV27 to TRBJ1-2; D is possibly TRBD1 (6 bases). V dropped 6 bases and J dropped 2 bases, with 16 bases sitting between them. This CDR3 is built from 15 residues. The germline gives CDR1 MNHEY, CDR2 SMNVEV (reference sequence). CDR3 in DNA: TGTGCCAGCAGCCCAGCCGGGACAAACAACTATGGCTACACCTTC. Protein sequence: CASSPAGTNNYGYTF.

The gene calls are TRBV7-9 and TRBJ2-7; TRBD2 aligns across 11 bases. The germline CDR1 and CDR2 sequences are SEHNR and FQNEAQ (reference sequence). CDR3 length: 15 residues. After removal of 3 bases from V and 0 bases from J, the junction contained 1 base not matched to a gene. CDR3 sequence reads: CASSFLAGGSYEQYF. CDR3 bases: TGTGCCAGCAGCTTTCTAGCGGGGGGCTCCTACGAGCAGTACTTC.

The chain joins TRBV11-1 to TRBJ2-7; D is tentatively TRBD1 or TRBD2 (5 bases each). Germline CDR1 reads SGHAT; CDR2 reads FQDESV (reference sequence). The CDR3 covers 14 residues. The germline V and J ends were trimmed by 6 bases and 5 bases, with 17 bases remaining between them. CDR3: CASSSRGRGNEQYF. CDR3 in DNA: TGTGCCAGCAGTTCGAGGGGTCGGGGTAACGAGCAGTACTTC.

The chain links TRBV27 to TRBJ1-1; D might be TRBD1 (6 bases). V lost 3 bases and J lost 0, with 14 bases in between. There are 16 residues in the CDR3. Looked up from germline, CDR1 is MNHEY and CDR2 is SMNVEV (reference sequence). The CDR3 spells CASSFSPDSMNTEAFF. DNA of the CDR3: TGTGCCAGCAGTTTTTCTCCGGACAGCATGAACACTGAAGCTTTCTTT.

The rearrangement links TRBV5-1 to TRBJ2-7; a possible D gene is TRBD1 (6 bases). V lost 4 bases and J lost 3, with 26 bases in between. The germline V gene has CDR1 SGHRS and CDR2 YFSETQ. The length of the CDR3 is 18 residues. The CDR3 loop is CASSPKDSPYFPRYEQYF. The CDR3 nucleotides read TGCGCCAGCAGCCCTAAGGACAGCCCTTATTTTCCTCGCTACGAGCAGTACTTC. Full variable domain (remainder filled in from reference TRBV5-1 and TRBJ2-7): KAGVTQTPRYLIKTRGQQVTLSCSPISGHRSVSWYQQTPGQGLQFLFEYFSETQRNKGNFPGRFSGRQFSNSRSEMNVSTLELGDSALYLCASSPKDSPYFPRYEQYFGPGTRLTVT.